These 8 T cell receptor beta chains were all obtained from the same sample, sequenced in a study of vaccination effects on CD4 cells after COVID-19. These receptors are not linked to any known antigen. The table came from immunoSEQ multiplex PCR; TCRdb's copy has only in-frame clones and leaves some out. Found here are over 45,000 clones, about 70% of them singletons; the top ten hold around 7%. At the end of 10 days of culture, CD4+ T cells were isolated. As their vaccination, participants received two doses of either BNT162b2 or mRNA-1273. Here the sequenced sample was CD4+ T cells from PBMCs cultured without peptide, taken after COVID-19 vaccination. These receptors were obtained from a human donor who received a COVID-19 vaccine.

V gene TRBV2 combines with J gene TRBJ1-6, with 8 bases that match TRBD1. The ends lost 8 bases at V and 7 bases at J; junction bases unmatched: 10. CDR1 and CDR2 (germline): SNHLY, FYNNEI. The CDR3 contains 15 residues. The CDR3 nucleotides read TGTGCCAGCTCTTCTGGACAGGGAGGGAATTCACCCCTCCACTTT. Translating it yields CASSSGQGGNSPLHF. The variable domain in full, with the rest retrieved from reference TRBV2 and TRBJ1-6, is EPEVTQTPSHQVTQMGQEVILRCVPISNHLYFYWYRQILGQKVEFLVSFYNNEISEKSEIFDDQFSVERPDGSNFTLKIRSTKLEDSAMYFCASSSGQGGNSPLHFGNGTRLTVT.

The chain employs TRBV3-1 (or the pseudogene TRBV3-2) and TRBJ2-5; D is uncertain. CDR3 length: 17 amino acids. V was shortened by 0 bases and J by 3 bases, with 17 bases between the two germline ends. Germline V gene data show CDR1 as LGHDT and CDR2 as YNNKEL (reference sequence). The CDR3 is CASSQEIPGWSKETQYF. CDR3 in DNA: TGTGCCAGCAGCCAAGAAATTCCCGGGTGGAGTAAAGAGACCCAGTACTTC.

V and J are TRBV19 and TRBJ1-3; possibly TRBD1 for D (6 bases). Germline values: CDR1 LNHDA, CDR2 SQIVND (reference sequence). V was pared by 6 bases and J by 4 bases, with 16 bases between. The CDR3 totals 15 residues. The CDR3 loop is CASRKTGSPGNTIYF. The CDR3 nucleotides are TGTGCCAGTAGGAAAACAGGGTCTCCAGGAAACACCATATATTTT.

The chain has TRBV6-6 and TRBJ2-3; TRBD2 matches 8 bases. The germline V gene encodes CDR1 MNHNY and CDR2 SVGAGI (reference sequence). Trimming removed 7 bases from V and 2 bases from J; junction bases left unmatched: 2. This CDR3 has 13 amino acids. CDR3 residues: CASIAGTTDTQYF. As DNA, the CDR3 is TGTGCCAGCATAGCGGGGACCACAGATACGCAGTATTTT.

This clone came up once. The chain couples TRBV7-9 to TRBJ2-5; 10 bases are a match to TRBD2. Germline V CDR1 and CDR2: SEHNR, FQNEAQ (reference sequence). V shed 3 bases and J 4 bases; nucleotides not matched to a gene: 8. This CDR3 is built from 16 residues. The DNA of the CDR3 is TGTGCCAGCAGCTTGTCCAGCGGGAGGGCCAGAGAGACCCAGTACTTC. It is translated as CASSLSSGRARETQYF.

The chain links TRBV14 to TRBJ1-2; 7 bases align to TRBD1. V lost 2 bases, J lost 4 bases, and 7 bases stayed unmatched. CDR1 is SGHDN, CDR2 FVKESK, per germline. The CDR3 has 15 amino acids. The CDR3 protein is CASSQQPTGLYGYTF. The CDR3 coding sequence is TGTGCCAGCAGCCAACAACCGACAGGGCTCTATGGCTACACCTTC.

The rearrangement uses TRBV2 and TRBJ2-1; 12 nucleotides match TRBD2. CDR1 is SNHLY, CDR2 FYNNEI, per germline. Losses at the gene ends were 4 bases for V and 5 bases for J; bases not matched to a gene: 12. The CDR3 extends over 18 amino acids. The CDR3: CASSGLAGGIGGDNEQFF. The CDR3 bases are TGTGCCAGCAGTGGCCTAGCGGGAGGGATAGGGGGGGACAATGAGCAGTTCTTC.

J is TRBJ1-1 and V is TRBV24-1; weak D call: TRBD1 (5 bases). Trimming removed 9 bases from V and 4 bases from J, with 14 bases in between. Germline assignment: CDR1 KGHDR and CDR2 SFDVKD. There are 13 residues in the CDR3. DNA for the CDR3: TGTGCCACCGACAAAGAGGGGCTCACTGAAGCTTTCTTT. This sequence encodes CATDKEGLTEAFF.